These T cell receptor beta chains were read from a single sample in a study of control samples from healthy donors and cancer patients. Some clones are missing from TCRdb's copy, which holds only in-frame ones; the method was immunoSEQ multiplex PCR. Counted here are 150,000 to 200,000 clones, 80% to 90% occurring once; the ten biggest clones make up more than 10%. The source material was blood. Every receptor here comes from a man aged 30-40 years in good health. Both conserved end residues are part of each CDR3. Fields, in order: clone size, V gene, D gene, J gene, CDR3 protein, CDR3 DNA. The D gene is left open where the match is weak. Clone size appears in some rows only: once, few, many, or a class for an expanded clone.

clone size: NA; V gene: TRBV7-3; D gene: NA; J gene: TRBJ2-2; CDR3 protein: CASSPDGETGELFF; CDR3 DNA: TGTGCCAGCAGCCCAGATGGGGAAACCGGGGAGCTGTTTTTT
clone size: NA; V gene: TRBV28; D gene: NA; J gene: TRBJ1-4; CDR3 protein: CASRHGQRGTNEKLFF; CDR3 DNA: TGTGCCAGCAGACACGGACAGAGGGGAACTAATGAAAAACTGTTTTTT
clone size: medium-sized; V gene: TRBV13; D gene: TRBD1; J gene: TRBJ2-5; CDR3 protein: CASSPGQGPPETQYF; CDR3 DNA: TGTGCCAGCAGTCCGGGACAGGGCCCACCAGAGACCCAGTACTTC
clone size: once; V gene: TRBV5-1; D gene: NA; J gene: TRBJ2-6; CDR3 protein: CASSLAGSRAGANVLTF; CDR3 DNA: TGCGCCAGCAGCTTGGCCGGGTCCCGCGCTGGGGCCAACGTCCTGACTTTC
clone size: NA; V gene: TRBV5-1; D gene: NA; J gene: TRBJ1-1; CDR3 protein: CASKRDRDTEAFF; CDR3 DNA: TGCGCCAGCAAACGGGATAGGGACACTGAAGCTTTCTTT
clone size: once; V gene: TRBV6-5; D gene: NA; J gene: TRBJ2-7; CDR3 protein: CASSYTNSFVGEQYF; CDR3 DNA: TGTGCCAGCAGTTACACGAATTCCTTTGTTGGCGAGCAGTACTTC
clone size: few; V gene: TRBV28; D gene: NA; J gene: TRBJ1-5; CDR3 protein: CATLQGEGPQHF; CDR3 DNA: TGTGCCACCTTACAGGGAGAGGGGCCCCAGCATTTT
clone size: NA; V gene: TRBV10-3; D gene: NA; J gene: TRBJ2-5; CDR3 protein: CAISFTRGPVGETQYF; CDR3 DNA: TGTGCCATCAGTTTTACCCGGGGACCGGTCGGAGAGACCCAGTACTTC
clone size: NA; V gene: TRBV28; D gene: TRBD1; J gene: TRBJ1-5; CDR3 protein: CASSSGQGANGQPQHF; CDR3 DNA: TGTGCCAGCAGTTCGGGACAGGGGGCGAATGGACAGCCCCAGCATTTT
clone size: NA; V gene: TRBV7-2; D gene: NA; J gene: TRBJ2-1; CDR3 protein: CASRYNGVGEQFF; CDR3 DNA: TGTGCCAGCAGATACAACGGGGTGGGTGAGCAGTTCTTC
clone size: NA; V gene: TRBV19; D gene: TRBD1; J gene: TRBJ2-5; CDR3 protein: CASVDRDKQETQYF; CDR3 DNA: TGTGCCAGTGTCGACAGGGACAAACAAGAGACCCAGTACTTC
clone size: NA; V gene: TRBV28; D gene: TRBD1; J gene: TRBJ1-2; CDR3 protein: CASSSTGGLGGYTF; CDR3 DNA: TGTGCCAGCAGTTCGACAGGGGGCCTGGGGGGCTACACCTTC
clone size: once; V gene: TRBV6-2/TRBV6-3; D gene: NA; J gene: TRBJ2-7; CDR3 protein: CASSPGGRDGSYEQYF; CDR3 DNA: TGTGCCAGCAGCCCCGGTGGACGGGACGGATCCTACGAGCAGTACTTC
clone size: NA; V gene: TRBV20-1; D gene: NA; J gene: TRBJ2-1; CDR3 protein: CSASMGGSYNEQFF; CDR3 DNA: TGCAGTGCTAGTATGGGGGGTTCCTACAATGAGCAGTTCTTC
clone size: once; V gene: TRBV24-1; D gene: NA; J gene: TRBJ1-2; CDR3 protein: CATSDSQGRYGYTF; CDR3 DNA: TGTGCCACCAGTGATTCCCAAGGACGGTATGGCTACACCTTC
clone size: NA; V gene: TRBV19; D gene: NA; J gene: TRBJ2-1; CDR3 protein: CASSIGASNEQFF; CDR3 DNA: TGTGCCAGTAGTATAGGGGCTAGCAATGAGCAGTTCTTC
clone size: NA; V gene: TRBV11-2; D gene: TRBD1; J gene: TRBJ1-1; CDR3 protein: CASSPLRGRGGLNSEAFF; CDR3 DNA: TGTGCCAGCAGTCCCCTCAGGGGCAGGGGGGGATTGAACTCTGAAGCTTTCTTT
clone size: NA; V gene: TRBV7-2; D gene: NA; J gene: TRBJ1-3; CDR3 protein: CASSPSSGNTIYF; CDR3 DNA: TGTGCCAGCAGCCCATCCTCTGGAAACACCATATATTTT
clone size: NA; V gene: TRBV28; D gene: NA; J gene: TRBJ2-1; CDR3 protein: CASSDTSYNYNEQFF; CDR3 DNA: TGTGCCAGCAGTGATACTAGCTACAACTACAATGAGCAGTTCTTC
clone size: NA; V gene: TRBV27; D gene: TRBD2; J gene: TRBJ2-3; CDR3 protein: CASSPLTSGSTDTQYF; CDR3 DNA: TGTGCCAGCAGTCCCCTGACTAGCGGCAGCACAGATACGCAGTATTTT
clone size: NA; V gene: TRBV21-1; D gene: NA; J gene: TRBJ2-3; CDR3 protein: CASSGGIWDTQYF; CDR3 DNA: TGTGCCAGCAGCGGCGGGATTTGGGATACGCAGTATTTT
clone size: NA; V gene: TRBV6-6; D gene: TRBD2; J gene: TRBJ2-3; CDR3 protein: CASRERGGLDTQYF; CDR3 DNA: TGTGCCAGCCGGGAGCGCGGGGGATTAGATACGCAGTATTTT
clone size: NA; V gene: TRBV29-1; D gene: NA; J gene: TRBJ2-3; CDR3 protein: CSVYHGAAGRSTDTQYF; CDR3 DNA: TGCAGCGTCTATCACGGCGCGGCAGGTCGAAGCACAGATACGCAGTATTTT
clone size: NA; V gene: TRBV21-1; D gene: NA; J gene: TRBJ1-2; CDR3 protein: CASSKAGGEGYGYTF; CDR3 DNA: TGTGCCAGCAGCAAAGCTGGGGGAGAGGGCTATGGCTACACCTTC
clone size: few; V gene: TRBV7-9; D gene: TRBD2; J gene: TRBJ2-1; CDR3 protein: CASSASGRPDNEQFF; CDR3 DNA: TGTGCCAGCAGCGCTAGCGGGAGGCCCGACAATGAGCAGTTCTTC
clone size: NA; V gene: TRBV27; D gene: TRBD1; J gene: TRBJ2-5; CDR3 protein: CASSTQPGQQETQYF; CDR3 DNA: TGTGCCAGCAGTACACAGCCGGGACAGCAAGAGACCCAGTACTTC
clone size: few; V gene: TRBV6-5; D gene: NA; J gene: TRBJ1-1; CDR3 protein: CASRNPGQNTEAFF; CDR3 DNA: TGTGCCAGCAGAAATCCGGGACAGAACACTGAAGCTTTCTTT
clone size: few; V gene: TRBV2; D gene: NA; J gene: TRBJ1-2; CDR3 protein: CASSEISFYGYTF; CDR3 DNA: TGTGCCAGCAGTGAAATCAGTTTTTATGGCTACACCTTC
clone size: NA; V gene: TRBV12-3/TRBV12-4; D gene: NA; J gene: TRBJ1-6; CDR3 protein: CASSLTNNSPLHF; CDR3 DNA: TGTGCCAGCAGCCTCACGAATAATTCACCCCTCCACTTT
clone size: NA; V gene: TRBV7-9; D gene: TRBD2; J gene: TRBJ2-7; CDR3 protein: CASSSPTSGSEIYEQYF; CDR3 DNA: TGTGCCAGCAGCTCACCGACTAGCGGGAGCGAGATCTACGAGCAGTACTTC
clone size: NA; V gene: TRBV7-3; D gene: TRBD2; J gene: TRBJ2-1; CDR3 protein: CASSLAGSSYNEQFF; CDR3 DNA: TGTGCCAGCAGCCTAGCGGGGAGCTCCTACAATGAGCAGTTCTTC
clone size: NA; V gene: TRBV27; D gene: NA; J gene: TRBJ1-1; CDR3 protein: CASRPLGGNTEAFF; CDR3 DNA: TGTGCCAGCAGGCCCTTGGGGGGTAACACTGAAGCTTTCTTT
clone size: NA; V gene: TRBV5-5; D gene: NA; J gene: TRBJ2-7; CDR3 protein: CASSLVGYEQYF; CDR3 DNA: TGTGCCAGCAGCTTGGTCGGGTACGAGCAGTACTTC
clone size: NA; V gene: TRBV7-6; D gene: NA; J gene: TRBJ2-1; CDR3 protein: CASSLILWGTEQFF; CDR3 DNA: TGTGCCAGCAGCTTAATTCTCTGGGGGACTGAGCAGTTCTTC
clone size: NA; V gene: TRBV19; D gene: NA; J gene: TRBJ2-3; CDR3 protein: CASSTNRVDTQYF; CDR3 DNA: TGTGCCAGTAGTACTAACAGGGTTGATACGCAGTATTTT
clone size: NA; V gene: TRBV4-3; D gene: NA; J gene: TRBJ2-6; CDR3 protein: CASSQIGISGANVLTF; CDR3 DNA: TGCGCCAGCAGCCAAATAGGGATCTCTGGGGCCAACGTCCTGACTTTC
clone size: NA; V gene: TRBV4-2; D gene: NA; J gene: TRBJ1-6; CDR3 protein: CASSQEVGSKSLHF; CDR3 DNA: TGTGCCAGCAGCCAAGAAGTGGGGTCTAAATCCCTCCACTTT
clone size: NA; V gene: TRBV4-3; D gene: TRBD1; J gene: TRBJ2-1; CDR3 protein: CASSRGQGAVYNEQFF; CDR3 DNA: TGCGCCAGCAGCCGAGGACAGGGGGCAGTCTACAATGAGCAGTTCTTC
clone size: NA; V gene: TRBV7-2; D gene: NA; J gene: TRBJ1-4; CDR3 protein: CASSLAPGEKLFF; CDR3 DNA: TGTGCCAGCAGCTTAGCGCCCGGGGAAAAACTGTTTTTT
clone size: NA; V gene: TRBV6-1; D gene: TRBD1; J gene: TRBJ1-5; CDR3 protein: CASSEPRTGGRQPQHF; CDR3 DNA: TGTGCCAGCAGTGAACCCCGGACAGGGGGCAGACAGCCCCAGCATTTT
clone size: NA; V gene: TRBV5-1; D gene: NA; J gene: TRBJ1-2; CDR3 protein: CASSSGAPKEAYGYTF; CDR3 DNA: TGCGCCAGCAGCTCGGGGGCCCCCAAGGAGGCCTACGGCTACACCTTC
clone size: NA; V gene: TRBV19; D gene: NA; J gene: TRBJ1-5; CDR3 protein: CASSISRDSNQPQHF; CDR3 DNA: TGTGCCAGTAGTATTTCCCGGGACAGCAATCAGCCCCAGCATTTT
clone size: NA; V gene: TRBV6-2/TRBV6-3; D gene: NA; J gene: TRBJ1-1; CDR3 protein: CASSYTNQRGSEAFF; CDR3 DNA: TGTGCCAGCAGTTACACGAACCAACGGGGGTCTGAAGCTTTCTTT
clone size: NA; V gene: TRBV30; D gene: NA; J gene: TRBJ2-2; CDR3 protein: CAWSTRQTGTGELFF; CDR3 DNA: TGTGCCTGGAGTACCCGACAGACGGGCACCGGGGAGCTGTTTTTT
clone size: NA; V gene: TRBV4-2; D gene: TRBD2; J gene: TRBJ2-7; CDR3 protein: CASSQVAGEKYF; CDR3 DNA: TGTGCCAGCAGCCAAGTGGCGGGAGAAAAGTACTTC
clone size: NA; V gene: TRBV28; D gene: NA; J gene: TRBJ1-1; CDR3 protein: CASTPGGGAFAFF; CDR3 DNA: TGTGCCAGCACCCCTGGGGGGGGCGCCTTTGCTTTCTTT
clone size: NA; V gene: TRBV12-5; D gene: NA; J gene: TRBJ1-2; CDR3 protein: CASGLGGRTADGYTF; CDR3 DNA: TGTGCTAGTGGTTTGGGGGGAAGGACGGCGGATGGCTACACCTTC
clone size: NA; V gene: TRBV6-5; D gene: NA; J gene: TRBJ2-3; CDR3 protein: CASSQRRRRTDTQYF; CDR3 DNA: TGTGCCAGCAGCCAACGGAGAAGGCGCACAGATACGCAGTATTTT
clone size: NA; V gene: TRBV7-8; D gene: NA; J gene: TRBJ1-1; CDR3 protein: CASSLAVERAEAFF; CDR3 DNA: TGTGCCAGCAGCTTAGCGGTTGAGCGGGCTGAAGCTTTCTTT
clone size: NA; V gene: TRBV7-3; D gene: TRBD1; J gene: TRBJ2-3; CDR3 protein: CASSHGQDTTLDTQYF; CDR3 DNA: TGTGCCAGCAGCCACGGACAGGACACTACCTTGGATACGCAGTATTTT
clone size: NA; V gene: TRBV7-2; D gene: NA; J gene: TRBJ1-2; CDR3 protein: CASSLGLGYGYTF; CDR3 DNA: TGTGCCAGCAGCTTGGGTCTAGGGTACGGCTACACCTTC
clone size: NA; V gene: TRBV15; D gene: NA; J gene: TRBJ1-5; CDR3 protein: CATSPTDSNQPQHF; CDR3 DNA: TGTGCCACCAGCCCGACGGATAGCAATCAGCCCCAGCATTTT
clone size: NA; V gene: TRBV6-5; D gene: TRBD2; J gene: TRBJ2-7; CDR3 protein: CASTGGAHDEQYF; CDR3 DNA: TGTGCCAGCACGGGGGGGGCGCATGACGAGCAGTACTTC
clone size: NA; V gene: TRBV25-1; D gene: NA; J gene: TRBJ2-4; CDR3 protein: CASSETLDSKNIQYF; CDR3 DNA: TGTGCCAGCAGTGAAACGTTGGACAGCAAAAACATTCAGTACTTC
clone size: once; V gene: TRBV7-8; D gene: TRBD2; J gene: TRBJ2-7; CDR3 protein: CASSLRRESDEQYF; CDR3 DNA: TGTGCCAGCAGCTTAAGGCGGGAGTCTGACGAGCAGTACTTC
clone size: NA; V gene: TRBV9; D gene: NA; J gene: TRBJ2-4; CDR3 protein: CASSVDGGFGNIQYF; CDR3 DNA: TGTGCCAGCAGCGTAGATGGGGGTTTCGGAAACATTCAGTACTTC
clone size: few; V gene: TRBV5-1; D gene: NA; J gene: TRBJ1-2; CDR3 protein: CASSLEQARYGYTF; CDR3 DNA: TGCGCCAGCAGCTTGGAGCAGGCTAGATATGGCTACACCTTC
clone size: NA; V gene: TRBV19; D gene: NA; J gene: TRBJ1-1; CDR3 protein: CASMLLETGTEAFF; CDR3 DNA: TGTGCCAGTATGCTGCTGGAGACGGGCACTGAAGCTTTCTTT
clone size: NA; V gene: TRBV19; D gene: NA; J gene: TRBJ1-3; CDR3 protein: CASSTRDGSGNTIYF; CDR3 DNA: TGTGCCAGTAGTACTCGGGACGGATCTGGAAACACCATATATTTT